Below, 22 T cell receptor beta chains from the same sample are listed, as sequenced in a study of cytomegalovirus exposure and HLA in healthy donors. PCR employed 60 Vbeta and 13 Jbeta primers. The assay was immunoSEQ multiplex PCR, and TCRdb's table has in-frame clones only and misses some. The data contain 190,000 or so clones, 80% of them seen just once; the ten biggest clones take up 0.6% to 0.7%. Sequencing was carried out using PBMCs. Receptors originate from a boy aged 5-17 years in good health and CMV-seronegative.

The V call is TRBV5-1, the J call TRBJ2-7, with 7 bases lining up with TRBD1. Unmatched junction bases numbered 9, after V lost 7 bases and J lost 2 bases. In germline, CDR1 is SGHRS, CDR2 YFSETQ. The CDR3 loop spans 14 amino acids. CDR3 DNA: TGCGCCAGCGCCACGGGACAGCCCACCTACGAGCAGTACTTC. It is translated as CASATGQPTYEQYF.

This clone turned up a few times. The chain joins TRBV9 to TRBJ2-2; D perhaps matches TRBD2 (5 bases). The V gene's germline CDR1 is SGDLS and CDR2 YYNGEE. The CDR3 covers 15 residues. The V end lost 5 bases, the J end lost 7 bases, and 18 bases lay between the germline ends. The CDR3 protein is CASSERSTRDGELFF. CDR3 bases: TGTGCCAGCAGTGAGAGGTCCACCCGGGACGGGGAGCTGTTTTTT.

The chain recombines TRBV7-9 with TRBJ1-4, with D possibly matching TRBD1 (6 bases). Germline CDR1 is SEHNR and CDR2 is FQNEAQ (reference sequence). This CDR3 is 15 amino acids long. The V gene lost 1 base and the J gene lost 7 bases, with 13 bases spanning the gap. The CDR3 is CASSLGTGRSEKLFF. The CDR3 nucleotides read TGTGCCAGCAGCTTAGGAACAGGGCGTTCTGAAAAACTGTTTTTT.

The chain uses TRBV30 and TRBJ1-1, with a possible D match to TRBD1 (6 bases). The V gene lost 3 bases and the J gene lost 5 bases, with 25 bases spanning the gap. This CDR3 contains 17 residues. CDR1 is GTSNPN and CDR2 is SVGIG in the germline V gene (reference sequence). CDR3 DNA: TGTGCCTGGAGCGACCTTCTAGGGGGTCGCAGTGCAACTGAAGCTTTCTTT. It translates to CAWSDLLGGRSATEAFF.

CDR3 bases: TGTGCCAGCAGTTCGCCTTCCCCAGACACCTTC. It codes for CASSSPSPDTF. The V call is TRBV27, the J call TRBJ1-2; D is uncertain. V shed 4 bases and J shed 12 bases, with 12 bases lying between them. Germline CDR1 and CDR2: MNHEY and SMNVEV (reference sequence). This CDR3 has 11 residues.

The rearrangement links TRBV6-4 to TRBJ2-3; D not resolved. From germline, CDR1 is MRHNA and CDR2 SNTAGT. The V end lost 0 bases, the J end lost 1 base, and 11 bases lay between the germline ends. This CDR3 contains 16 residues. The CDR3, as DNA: TGTGCCAGCAGTGACTCGGGCTTAACTGGCACAGATACGCAGTATTTT. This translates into CASSDSGLTGTDTQYF.

The CDR3 is CASSLAQGSLYGYTF. The CDR3 coding sequence is TGTGCCAGCAGCTTAGCACAGGGTAGTCTATATGGCTACACCTTC. This chain uses TRBV7-9 with TRBJ1-2, with D perhaps TRBD1 (6 bases). Trimming pared 0 bases from V and 5 bases from J, leaving 13 bases between. CDR3 length: 15 amino acids. Germline V CDR1 and CDR2: SEHNR, FQNEAQ (reference sequence).

Here the CDR3 reads CAGRGSGANVLTF. The CDR3 DNA is TGTGCCGGGCGGGGTTCTGGGGCCAACGTCCTGACTTTC. The chain couples TRBV6-1 to TRBJ2-6; TRBD2 might be the D (6 bases). Germline values: CDR1 MNHNS, CDR2 SASEGT. CDR3 length: 13 residues. The V gene lost 11 bases and the J gene lost 1 base, with 9 bases spanning the gap.

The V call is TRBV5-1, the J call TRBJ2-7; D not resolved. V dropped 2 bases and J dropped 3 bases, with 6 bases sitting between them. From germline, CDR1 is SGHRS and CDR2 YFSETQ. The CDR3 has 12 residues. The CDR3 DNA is TGCGCCAGCAGCTTTGGCAGCTACGAGCAGTACTTC. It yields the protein CASSFGSYEQYF.

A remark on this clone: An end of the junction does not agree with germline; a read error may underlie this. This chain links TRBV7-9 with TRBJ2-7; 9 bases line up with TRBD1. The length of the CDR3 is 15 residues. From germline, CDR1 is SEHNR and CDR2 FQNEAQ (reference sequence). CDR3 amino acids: CSSSQNRGLTYEQYF. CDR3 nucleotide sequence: TGTTCCAGCAGTCAAAACAGGGGGCTTACCTACGAGCAGTACTTC.

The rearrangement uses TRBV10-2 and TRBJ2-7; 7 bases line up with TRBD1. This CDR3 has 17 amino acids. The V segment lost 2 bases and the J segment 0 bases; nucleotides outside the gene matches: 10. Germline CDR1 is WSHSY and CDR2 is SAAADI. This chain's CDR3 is CASSEPTGTASSYEQYF. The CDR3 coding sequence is TGCGCCAGCAGTGAGCCTACTGGGACAGCTAGCTCCTACGAGCAGTACTTC.

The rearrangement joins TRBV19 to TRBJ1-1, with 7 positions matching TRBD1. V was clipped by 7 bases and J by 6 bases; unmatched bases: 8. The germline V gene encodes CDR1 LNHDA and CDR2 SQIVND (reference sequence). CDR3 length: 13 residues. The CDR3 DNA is TGTGCCAGTACTACAGGGGCAATCGCTGAAGCTTTCTTT. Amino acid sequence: CASTTGAIAEAFF. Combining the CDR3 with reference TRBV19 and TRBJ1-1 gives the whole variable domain DGGITQSPKYLFRKEGQNVTLSCEQNLNHDAMYWYRQDPGQGLRLIYYSQIVNDFQKGDIAEGYSVSREKKESFPLTVTSAQKNPTAFYLCASTTGAIAEAFFGQGTRLTVV.

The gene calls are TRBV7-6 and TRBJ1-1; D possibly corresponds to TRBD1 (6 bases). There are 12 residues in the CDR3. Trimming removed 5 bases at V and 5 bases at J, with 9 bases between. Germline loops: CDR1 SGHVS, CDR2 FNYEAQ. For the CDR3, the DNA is TGTGCCAGCAGCAAGAGGGGGACTGAAGCTTTCTTT. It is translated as CASSKRGTEAFF. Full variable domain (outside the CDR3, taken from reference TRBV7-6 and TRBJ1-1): GAGVSQSPRYKVTKRGQDVALRCDPISGHVSLYWYRQALGQGPEFLTYFNYEAQQDKSGLPNDRFSAERPEGSISTLTIQRTEQRDSAMYRCASSKRGTEAFFGQGTRLTVV.

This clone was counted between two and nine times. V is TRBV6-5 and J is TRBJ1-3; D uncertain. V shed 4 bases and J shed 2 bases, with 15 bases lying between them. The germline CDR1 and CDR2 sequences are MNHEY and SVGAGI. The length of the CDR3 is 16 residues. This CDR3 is CASSLSPSWAGNTIYF. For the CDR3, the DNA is TGTGCCAGCAGTTTATCCCCTAGTTGGGCTGGAAACACCATATATTTT.

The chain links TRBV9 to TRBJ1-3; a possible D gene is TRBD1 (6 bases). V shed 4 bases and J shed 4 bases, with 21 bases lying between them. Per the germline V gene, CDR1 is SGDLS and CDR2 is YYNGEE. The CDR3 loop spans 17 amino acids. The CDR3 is CASSTHPGGGDGNTIYF. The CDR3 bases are TGTGCCAGCAGCACTCACCCCGGGGGGGGCGACGGAAACACCATATATTTT.

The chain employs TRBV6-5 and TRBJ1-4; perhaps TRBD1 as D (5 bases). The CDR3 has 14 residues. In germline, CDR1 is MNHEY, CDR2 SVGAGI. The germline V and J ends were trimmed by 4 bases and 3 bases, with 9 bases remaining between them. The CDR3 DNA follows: TGTGCCAGCAGTTTGGAGACAGCTAATGAAAAACTGTTTTTT. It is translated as CASSLETANEKLFF.

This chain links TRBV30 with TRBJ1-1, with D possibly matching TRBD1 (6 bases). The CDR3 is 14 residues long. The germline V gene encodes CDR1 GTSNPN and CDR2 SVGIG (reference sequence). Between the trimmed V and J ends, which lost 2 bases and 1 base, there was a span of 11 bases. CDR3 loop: CAWSTDRWNTEAFF. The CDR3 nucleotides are TGTGCCTGGAGTACGGACAGATGGAACACTGAAGCTTTCTTT.

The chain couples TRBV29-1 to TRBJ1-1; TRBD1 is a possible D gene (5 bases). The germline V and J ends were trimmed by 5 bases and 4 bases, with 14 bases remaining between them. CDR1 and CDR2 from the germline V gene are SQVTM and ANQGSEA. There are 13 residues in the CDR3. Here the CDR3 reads CSVTVGGGTEAFF. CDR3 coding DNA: TGCAGCGTTACAGTCGGGGGAGGCACTGAAGCTTTCTTT.

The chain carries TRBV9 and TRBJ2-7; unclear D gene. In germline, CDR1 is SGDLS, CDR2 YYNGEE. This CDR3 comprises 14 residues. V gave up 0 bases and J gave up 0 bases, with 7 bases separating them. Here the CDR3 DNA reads TGTGCCAGCAGCGTAGGCCCAGGCTCCTACGAGCAGTACTTC. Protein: CASSVGPGSYEQYF.

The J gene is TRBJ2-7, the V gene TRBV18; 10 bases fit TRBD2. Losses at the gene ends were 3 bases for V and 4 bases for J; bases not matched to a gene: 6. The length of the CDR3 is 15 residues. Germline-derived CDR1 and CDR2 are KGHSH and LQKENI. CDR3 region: CASSPQLAGTYEQYF. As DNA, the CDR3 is TGTGCCAGCTCACCTCAACTAGCGGGAACTTACGAGCAGTACTTC.

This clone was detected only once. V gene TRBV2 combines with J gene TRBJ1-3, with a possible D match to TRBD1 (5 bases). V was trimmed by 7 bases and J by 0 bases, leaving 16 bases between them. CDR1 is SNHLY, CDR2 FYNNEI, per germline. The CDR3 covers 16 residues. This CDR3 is CASNYQQASSGNTIYF. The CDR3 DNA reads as TGTGCCAGCAACTACCAACAGGCCAGCTCTGGAAACACCATATATTTT.

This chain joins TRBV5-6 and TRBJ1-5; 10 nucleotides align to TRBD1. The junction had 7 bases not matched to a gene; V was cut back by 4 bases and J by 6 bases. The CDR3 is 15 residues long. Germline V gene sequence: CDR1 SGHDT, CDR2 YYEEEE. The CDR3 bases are TGTGCCAGCAGCCCGGGGACAGGGGATCTTCAGCCCCAGCATTTT. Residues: CASSPGTGDLQPQHF.